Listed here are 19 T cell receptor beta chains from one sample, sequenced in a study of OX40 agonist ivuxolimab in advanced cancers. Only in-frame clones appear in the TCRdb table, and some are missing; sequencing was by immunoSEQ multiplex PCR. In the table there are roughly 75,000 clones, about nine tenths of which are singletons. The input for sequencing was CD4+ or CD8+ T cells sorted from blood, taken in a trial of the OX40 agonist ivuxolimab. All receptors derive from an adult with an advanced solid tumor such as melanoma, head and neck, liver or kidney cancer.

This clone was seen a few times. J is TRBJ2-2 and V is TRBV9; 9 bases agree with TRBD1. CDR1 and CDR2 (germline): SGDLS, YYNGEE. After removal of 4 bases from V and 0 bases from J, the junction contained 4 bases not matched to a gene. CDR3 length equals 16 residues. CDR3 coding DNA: TGTGCCAGCAGCTCCCGGGACAGGGCGAACACCGGGGAGCTGTTTTTT. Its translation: CASSSRDRANTGELFF.

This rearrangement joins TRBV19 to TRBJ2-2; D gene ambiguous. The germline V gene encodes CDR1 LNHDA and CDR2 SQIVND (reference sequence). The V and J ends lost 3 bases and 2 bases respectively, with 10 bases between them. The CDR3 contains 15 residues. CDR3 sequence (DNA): TGTGCCAGTAGTATGCTGGTGGGAAACACCGGGGAGCTGTTTTTT. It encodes CASSMLVGNTGELFF.

This CDR3 is CAWSSGQGTEAFF. In DNA, the CDR3 is TGTGCCTGGAGTTCTGGACAGGGCACTGAAGCTTTCTTT. The V and J genes are TRBV30 and TRBJ1-1; 8 nucleotides agree with TRBD1. Germline values: CDR1 GTSNPN, CDR2 SVGIG (reference sequence). The CDR3 runs to 13 residues. V shed 2 bases, J shed 4 bases, and the junction held 3 bases outside the gene matches.

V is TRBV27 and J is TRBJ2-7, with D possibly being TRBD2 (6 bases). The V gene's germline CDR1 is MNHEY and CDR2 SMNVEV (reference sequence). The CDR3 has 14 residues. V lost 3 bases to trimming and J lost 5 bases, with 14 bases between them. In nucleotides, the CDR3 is TGTGCCAGCAGTTTGGGGCCTAGCGCCCACGAGCAGTACTTC. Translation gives CASSLGPSAHEQYF.

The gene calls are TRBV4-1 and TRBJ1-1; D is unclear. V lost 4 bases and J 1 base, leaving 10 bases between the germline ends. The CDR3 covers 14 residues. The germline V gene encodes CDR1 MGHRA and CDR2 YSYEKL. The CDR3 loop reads CASSPTRGNTEAFF. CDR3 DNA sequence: TGCGCCAGCAGCCCTACCCGGGGGAACACTGAAGCTTTCTTT.

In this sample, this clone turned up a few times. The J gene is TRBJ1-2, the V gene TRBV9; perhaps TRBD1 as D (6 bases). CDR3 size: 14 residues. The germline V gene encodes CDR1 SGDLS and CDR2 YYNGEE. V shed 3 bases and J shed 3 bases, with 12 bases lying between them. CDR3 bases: TGTGCCAGCAGCGCCGGGGCAGGGGACTATGGCTACACCTTC. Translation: CASSAGAGDYGYTF.

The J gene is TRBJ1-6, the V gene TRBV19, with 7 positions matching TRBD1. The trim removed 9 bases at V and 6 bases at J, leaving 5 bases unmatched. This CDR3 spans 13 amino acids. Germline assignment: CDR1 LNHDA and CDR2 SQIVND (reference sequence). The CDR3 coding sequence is TGTGCCAGCAAAGGGACAGTTAATTCACCCCTCCACTTT. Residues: CASKGTVNSPLHF.

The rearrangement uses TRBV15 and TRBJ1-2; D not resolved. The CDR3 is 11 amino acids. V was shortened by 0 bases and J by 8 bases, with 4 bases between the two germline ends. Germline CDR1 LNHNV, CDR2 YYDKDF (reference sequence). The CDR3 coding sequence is TGTGCCACCAGCAGAGATTCAGGCTACACCTTC. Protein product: CATSRDSGYTF.

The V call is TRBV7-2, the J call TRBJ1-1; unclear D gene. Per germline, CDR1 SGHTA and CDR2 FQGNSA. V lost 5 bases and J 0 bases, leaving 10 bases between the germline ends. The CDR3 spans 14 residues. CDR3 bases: TGTGCCAGCAGCCAACTAATAGTGAACACTGAAGCTTTCTTT. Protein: CASSQLIVNTEAFF.

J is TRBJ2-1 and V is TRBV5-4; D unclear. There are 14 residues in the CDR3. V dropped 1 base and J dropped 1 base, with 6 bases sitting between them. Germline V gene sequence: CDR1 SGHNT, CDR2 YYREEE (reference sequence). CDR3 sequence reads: CASSLWRSYNEQFF. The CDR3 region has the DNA TGTGCCAGCAGCTTGTGGCGGTCCTACAATGAGCAGTTCTTC.

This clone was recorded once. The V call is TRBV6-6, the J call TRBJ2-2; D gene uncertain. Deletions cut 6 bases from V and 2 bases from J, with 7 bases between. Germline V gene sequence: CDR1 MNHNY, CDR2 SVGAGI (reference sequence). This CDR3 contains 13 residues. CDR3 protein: CASRSPNTGELFF. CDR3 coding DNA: TGTGCCAGCAGGTCTCCCAACACCGGGGAGCTGTTTTTT.

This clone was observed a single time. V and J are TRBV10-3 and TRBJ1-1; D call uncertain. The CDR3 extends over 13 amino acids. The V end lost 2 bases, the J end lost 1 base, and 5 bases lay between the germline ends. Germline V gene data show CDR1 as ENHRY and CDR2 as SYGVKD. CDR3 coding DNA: TGTGCCATCAGTGAGGCAGCGAACACTGAAGCTTTCTTT. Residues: CAISEAANTEAFF.

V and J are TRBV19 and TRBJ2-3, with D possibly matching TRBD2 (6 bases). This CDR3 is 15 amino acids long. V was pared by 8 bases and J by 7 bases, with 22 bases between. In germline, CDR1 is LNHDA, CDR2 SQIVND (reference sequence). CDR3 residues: CASHTAGPNFNTQYF. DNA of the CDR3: TGTGCCAGTCACACTGCGGGACCAAATTTCAATACGCAGTATTTT. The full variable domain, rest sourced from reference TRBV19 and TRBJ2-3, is DGGITQSPKYLFRKEGQNVTLSCEQNLNHDAMYWYRQDPGQGLRLIYYSQIVNDFQKGDIAEGYSVSREKKESFPLTVTSAQKNPTAFYLCASHTAGPNFNTQYFGPGTRLTVL.

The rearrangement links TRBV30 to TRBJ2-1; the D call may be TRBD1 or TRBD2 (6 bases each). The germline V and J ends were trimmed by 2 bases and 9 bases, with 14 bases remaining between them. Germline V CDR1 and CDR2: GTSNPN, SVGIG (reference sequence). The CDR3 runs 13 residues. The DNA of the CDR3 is TGTGCCTGGAGTCCCCGGGGGCTCTTTGAGCAGTTCTTC. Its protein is CAWSPRGLFEQFF.

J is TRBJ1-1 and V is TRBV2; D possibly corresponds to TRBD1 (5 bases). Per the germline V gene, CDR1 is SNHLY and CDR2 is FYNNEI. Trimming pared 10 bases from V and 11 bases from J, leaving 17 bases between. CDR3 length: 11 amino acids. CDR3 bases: TGTGCCACCGCTTTGGGGGTTGGCGCTTTCTTT. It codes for CATALGVGAFF.

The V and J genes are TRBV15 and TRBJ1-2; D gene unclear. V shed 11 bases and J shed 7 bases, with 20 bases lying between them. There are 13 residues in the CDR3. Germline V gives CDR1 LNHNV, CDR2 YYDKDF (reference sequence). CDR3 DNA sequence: TGTGCCGCTTCCGAACCGGGTACGGGTGGCTACACCTTC. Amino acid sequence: CAASEPGTGGYTF.

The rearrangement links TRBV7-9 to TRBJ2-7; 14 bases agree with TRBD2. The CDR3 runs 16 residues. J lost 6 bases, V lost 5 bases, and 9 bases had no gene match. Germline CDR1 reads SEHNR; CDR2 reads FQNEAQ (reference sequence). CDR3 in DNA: TGTGCCAGCAGCATACGGACTAGCGGGAGGAGGGGCGAGCAGTACTTC. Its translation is CASSIRTSGRRGEQYF.

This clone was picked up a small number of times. The CDR3 nucleotides are TGTGCCAGCAGACAGGGAGGGGATCAGCCCCAGCATTTT. Its translation: CASRQGGDQPQHF. This chain joins TRBV2 and TRBJ1-5, with a weak D call TRBD1 (6 bases). Germline CDR1 and CDR2: SNHLY and FYNNEI. This CDR3 is 13 amino acids long. V shed 6 bases and J shed 5 bases, with 11 bases lying between them. The full variable domain, with the rest looked up from reference TRBV2 and TRBJ1-5, is EPEVTQTPSHQVTQMGQEVILRCVPISNHLYFYWYRQILGQKVEFLVSFYNNEISEKSEIFDDQFSVERPDGSNFTLKIRSTKLEDSAMYFCASRQGGDQPQHFGDGTRLSIL.

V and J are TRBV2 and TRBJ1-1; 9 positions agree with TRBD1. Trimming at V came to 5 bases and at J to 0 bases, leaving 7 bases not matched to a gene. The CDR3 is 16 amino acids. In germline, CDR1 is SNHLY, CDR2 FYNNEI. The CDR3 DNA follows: TGTGCCAGCAGTAAGGGGACAGGGACCATGAACACTGAAGCTTTCTTT. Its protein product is CASSKGTGTMNTEAFF.